This T cell receptor (beta chain) was recorded in a study of blood T cell repertoires in COVID-19. This clone was observed a single time. The table came from immunoSEQ multiplex PCR; TCRdb's copy has only in-frame clones and leaves some out. Of 120,000 to 150,000 clones in the sample, around nine tenths were seen once. CDR3 length equals 14 residues. Sequencing used peripheral blood. The chain employs TRBV1 and TRBJ1-2. TRBV1 is classified as a pseudogene. The sequence was obtained from a human donor in a cohort sampled during active COVID-19. CDR3 loop: CTSTKPGPNYGYTF. CDR3 DNA: TGCACCAGCACCAAACCGGGTCCTAACTATGGCTACACCTTC.